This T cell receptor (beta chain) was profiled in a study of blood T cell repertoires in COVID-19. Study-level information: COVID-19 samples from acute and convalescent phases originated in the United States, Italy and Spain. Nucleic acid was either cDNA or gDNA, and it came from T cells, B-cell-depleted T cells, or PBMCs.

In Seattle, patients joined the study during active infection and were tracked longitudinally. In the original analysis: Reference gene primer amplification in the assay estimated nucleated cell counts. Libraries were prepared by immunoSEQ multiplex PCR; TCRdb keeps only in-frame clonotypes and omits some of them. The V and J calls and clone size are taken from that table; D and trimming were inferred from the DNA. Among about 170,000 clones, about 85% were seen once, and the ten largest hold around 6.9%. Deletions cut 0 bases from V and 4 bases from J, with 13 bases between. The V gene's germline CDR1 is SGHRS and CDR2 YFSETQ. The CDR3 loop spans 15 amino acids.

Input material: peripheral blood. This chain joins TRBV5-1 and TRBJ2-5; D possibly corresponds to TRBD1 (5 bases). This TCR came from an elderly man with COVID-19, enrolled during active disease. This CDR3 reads CASSLAQGSRETQYF. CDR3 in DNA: TGCGCCAGCAGCTTGGCGCAGGGATCGAGAGAGACCCAGTACTTC.